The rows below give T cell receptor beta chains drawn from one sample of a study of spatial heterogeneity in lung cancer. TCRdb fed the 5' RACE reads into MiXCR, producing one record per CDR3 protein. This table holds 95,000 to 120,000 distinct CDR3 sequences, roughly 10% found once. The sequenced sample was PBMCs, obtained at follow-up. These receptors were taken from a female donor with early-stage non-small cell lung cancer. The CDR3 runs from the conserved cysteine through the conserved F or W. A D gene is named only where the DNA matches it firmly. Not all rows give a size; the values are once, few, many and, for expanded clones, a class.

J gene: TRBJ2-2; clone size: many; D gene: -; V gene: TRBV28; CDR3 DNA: TGTGCCAGCAGTAAACCTTCCCTCCGGCGGAGGCGCGAGGGCACCGGGGAGCTGTTTTTT; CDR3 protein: CASSKPSLRRRREGTGELFF
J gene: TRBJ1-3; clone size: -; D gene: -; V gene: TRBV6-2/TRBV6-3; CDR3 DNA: TGTGCCAGCAGTTACTCTTCGCCTGGAAACACCATATATTTT; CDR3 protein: CASSYSSPGNTIYF
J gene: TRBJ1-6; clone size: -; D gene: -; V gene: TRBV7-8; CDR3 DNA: TGTGCCAGCAGCTTAGCCAGCAATTCACCCCTCCACTTT; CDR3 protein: CASSLASNSPLHF
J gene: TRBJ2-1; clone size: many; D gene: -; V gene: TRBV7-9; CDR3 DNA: TGTGCCAGCAGGACGAAACCGGGACACAGCTCCTACAATGAGCAGTTCTTC; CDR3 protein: CASRTKPGHSSYNEQFF
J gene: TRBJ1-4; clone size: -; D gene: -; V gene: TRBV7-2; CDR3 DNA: TGTGCCAGCAGTTTTAAGGGGGGCAATGAAAAACTGTTTTTT; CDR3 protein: CASSFKGGNEKLFF
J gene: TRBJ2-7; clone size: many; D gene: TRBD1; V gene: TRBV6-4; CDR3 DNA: TGTGCCAGCAGTAGGGACAGGACCTCCTACGAGCAGTACTTC; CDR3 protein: CASSRDRTSYEQYF
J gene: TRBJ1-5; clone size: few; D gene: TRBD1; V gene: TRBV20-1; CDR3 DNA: TGCAGTGCTAGAGACCCAGGACAGGGGGTCGATCAGCCCCAGCATTTT; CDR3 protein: CSARDPGQGVDQPQHF
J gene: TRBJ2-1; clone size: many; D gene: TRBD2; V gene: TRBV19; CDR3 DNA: TGTGCCAGTAGTATAAGTAGCGGGAGATTGTACAATGAGCAGTTCTTC; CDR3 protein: CASSISSGRLYNEQFF
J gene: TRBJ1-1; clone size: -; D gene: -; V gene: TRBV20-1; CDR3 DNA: TGCAGTGCTAGGCCCGGGGGCCCTAACACTGAAGCTTTCTTT; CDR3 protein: CSARPGGPNTEAFF
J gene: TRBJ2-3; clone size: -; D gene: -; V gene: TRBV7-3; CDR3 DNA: TGTGCCAGCAGCTTATCCCCACGCGGGAGCACAGATACGCAGTATTTT; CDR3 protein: CASSLSPRGSTDTQYF